The 21 T cell receptor beta chains presented below share a single source sample, sequenced in a study of blood T cell repertoires in COVID-19. Profiled with immunoSEQ multiplex PCR; TCRdb holds only in-frame clones, not every one. Of under 200,000 clones in the sample, approximately 91% were seen once. Sequencing was performed on peripheral blood. The receptors stem from a young man with active or convalescent COVID-19.

This clone was observed once. The chain has TRBV30 and TRBJ1-2; D gene unclear. The V end was cut by 6 bases, the J end by 4 bases, with 9 bases between. This CDR3 is 11 amino acids long. Germline-derived CDR1 and CDR2 are GTSNPN and SVGIG (reference sequence). For the CDR3, the DNA is TGTGCCTGTACGAGGGCCTATGGCTACACCTTC. Encoded protein: CACTRAYGYTF.

V is TRBV7-9 and J is TRBJ2-5; D may be TRBD1 (6 bases). This CDR3 is 13 amino acids long. V lost 5 bases to trimming and J lost 6 bases, with 13 bases between them. In germline, CDR1 is SEHNR, CDR2 FQNEAQ (reference sequence). The CDR3 region is CASSGQFLKTQYF. DNA for the CDR3: TGTGCCAGCAGCGGACAGTTCCTGAAGACCCAGTACTTC.

Only a few counts were recorded for this clone. This rearrangement joins TRBV5-3 to TRBJ2-5; 9 positions match TRBD1. TRBV5-3 counts as an open reading frame of uncertain function. The CDR3 length is 14 residues. Trimming took 4 bases from V and 3 from J; bases not matched to a gene: 4. CDR3 amino acids: CARSIRTGEETQYF. CDR3 DNA sequence: TGTGCCAGAAGCATCCGGACAGGGGAAGAGACCCAGTACTTC.

The J gene is TRBJ2-5, the V gene TRBV6-2 or TRBV6-3, with 14 bases identical to TRBD2. V lost 5 bases and J lost 4; bases outside the gene matches: 3. Germline V lookup: CDR1 MNHEY, CDR2 SVGEGT. The CDR3 covers 15 residues. CDR3 coding DNA: TGTGCCAGCAGTCGACTAGCGGGAGGGGGAGAGACCCAGTACTTC. Its translation: CASSRLAGGGETQYF.

This clone occurred once. The chain carries TRBV28 and TRBJ1-3, with TRBD1 matching 8 bases. V lost 7 bases to trimming and J lost 0 bases; unmatched junction nucleotides: 5. The CDR3 has 15 amino acids. Per germline, CDR1 MDHEN and CDR2 SYDVKM. The CDR3 DNA reads TGTGCCAGCACGCTCGGGACAGGCTCTGGAAACACCATATATTTT. It translates to CASTLGTGSGNTIYF.

Points on this clone: The sample carries other DNA sequences with the same CDR3. The chain carries TRBV12-3 or TRBV12-4 and TRBJ1-1; the match to TRBD1 covers 8 bases. J was trimmed by 4 bases and V by 5 bases; bases with no gene match: 3. CDR3 size: 13 residues. The CDR3 bases are TGTGCCAGCAGTAGAACAGGGGGCACTGAAGCTTTCTTT. Amino acid sequence: CASSRTGGTEAFF.

CDR3 protein: CASSYDRHLADTQYF. The CDR3 DNA sequence: TGTGCCAGCAGCTACGACAGGCATCTAGCAGATACGCAGTATTTT. The genes are TRBV7-9 and TRBJ2-3; weak D call: TRBD1 (6 bases). The V end was cut by 4 bases, the J end by 4 bases, with 15 bases between. The germline V gene has CDR1 SEHNR and CDR2 FQNEAQ (reference sequence). The CDR3 length is 15 residues.

The chain couples TRBV6-2 or TRBV6-3 to TRBJ2-1; 7 nucleotides match TRBD2. The CDR3 is made up of 16 amino acids. Germline V gene lookup returns CDR1 MNHEY and CDR2 SVGEGT. V shed 3 bases, J shed 6 bases, and the junction held 11 bases outside the gene matches. The CDR3 spells CASSYTGGGPFNEQFF. Written as DNA, the CDR3 is TGTGCCAGCAGTTATACCGGCGGGGGTCCCTTCAATGAGCAGTTCTTC.

V and J are TRBV19 and TRBJ1-6, with 7 positions matching TRBD1. V lost 8 bases, J lost 8 bases, and 9 bases stayed unmatched. Germline assignment: CDR1 LNHDA and CDR2 SQIVND (reference sequence). The CDR3 extends over 14 amino acids. The CDR3 region has the DNA TGTGCCAGTGAACCTGGGACAGTCTATTCACCCCTCCACTTT. This encodes CASEPGTVYSPLHF.

The J gene is TRBJ2-3, the V gene TRBV6-5; D possibly corresponds to TRBD2 (6 bases). The CDR3 runs to 15 residues. Trimming took 2 bases from V and 1 from J, leaving 10 bases between them. Germline values: CDR1 MNHEY, CDR2 SVGAGI. CDR3 loop: CASSYGGAGTDTQYF. CDR3 sequence (DNA): TGTGCCAGCAGTTACGGCGGGGCGGGCACAGATACGCAGTATTTT.

V is TRBV18 and J is TRBJ2-7; 9 positions agree with TRBD1. CDR3 length: 17 amino acids. J gave up 0 bases and V 2 bases, and 8 bases lay outside the gene matches. Germline V gene sequence: CDR1 KGHSH, CDR2 LQKENI. In DNA form, the CDR3 reads TGTGCCAGCTCACCAAGATCCGGGACAGGGAACTCCTACGAGCAGTACTTC. Encoded protein: CASSPRSGTGNSYEQYF.

This clone was seen a single time. The gene calls are TRBV30 and TRBJ2-2, with D hard to call. The V end was cut by 8 bases, the J end by 7 bases, with 17 bases between. Per germline, CDR1 GTSNPN and CDR2 SVGIG (reference sequence). The CDR3 is 13 amino acids. CDR3 DNA: TGTGCCGCAAATCCTAGTATTGGCGGGGAGCTGTTTTTT. As protein: CAANPSIGGELFF.

The rearrangement joins TRBV19 to TRBJ1-1; 10 bases agree with TRBD1. The CDR3 is 13 amino acids. Germline CDR1 reads LNHDA; CDR2 reads SQIVND (reference sequence). The junction had 5 bases not matched to a gene; V was cut back by 10 bases and J by 3 bases. This CDR3 reads CATRTGGDTEAFF. CDR3 coding DNA: TGTGCCACAAGGACAGGGGGGGACACTGAAGCTTTCTTT.

This chain connects TRBV30 to TRBJ1-2, with TRBD1 as a possible D gene (6 bases). V was shortened by 0 bases and J by 4 bases, with 12 bases between the two germline ends. The CDR3 length is 14 residues. Germline V CDR1 and CDR2: GTSNPN, SVGIG (reference sequence). CDR3 sequence: CAWSVEGHLYGYTF. The CDR3 bases are TGTGCCTGGAGTGTAGAGGGACACCTCTATGGCTACACCTTC.

CDR3 region: CASSLEGAGADNEKLFF. The CDR3 DNA sequence: TGTGCCAGCAGCTTAGAGGGTGCAGGGGCTGATAATGAAAAACTGTTTTTT. The chain recombines TRBV7-6 with TRBJ1-4; tentatively, D is TRBD1 (6 bases). CDR1 is SGHVS and CDR2 is FNYEAQ in the germline V gene. The CDR3 is made up of 17 amino acids. Trimming left V 1 base short and J 4 bases short, with 16 bases between.

This rearrangement joins TRBV4-2 to TRBJ2-1; 8 positions match TRBD2. V dropped 0 bases and J dropped 6; count of bases not matched to a gene: 4. Germline V CDR1 and CDR2: LGHNA, YNFKEQ. The CDR3 loop spans 15 amino acids. CDR3 residues: CASSQDDRGGNEQFF. The CDR3 coding sequence is TGTGCCAGCAGCCAAGATGATCGGGGGGGCAATGAGCAGTTCTTC.

The V call is TRBV4-3, the J call TRBJ2-5; 11 positions agree with TRBD1. J was trimmed by 2 bases and V by 5 bases; bases with no gene match: 7. In germline, CDR1 is LGHNA, CDR2 YSLEER. This CDR3 is built from 16 residues. This CDR3 is CASSSRDRGNQETQYF. The CDR3 region has the DNA TGCGCCAGCAGCTCCCGGGACAGGGGGAATCAAGAGACCCAGTACTTC.

The sample holds one count of this clone. V and J are TRBV9 and TRBJ2-1; 8 bases fit TRBD2. The V gene end was trimmed by 3 bases and the J gene end by 6 bases; junction bases not matched to a gene: 8. CDR1 and CDR2 (germline): SGDLS, YYNGEE. The CDR3 consists of 15 residues. The CDR3 here is CASSARAGVLNEQFF. Written as DNA, the CDR3 is TGTGCCAGCAGCGCGAGAGCGGGGGTGCTCAATGAGCAGTTCTTC. The full variable domain, in which reference TRBV9 and TRBJ2-1 provide the parts outside the CDR3, is DSGVTQTPKHLITATGQRVTLRCSPRSGDLSVYWYQQSLDQGLQFLIQYYNGEERAKGNILERFSAQQFPDLHSELNLSSLELGDSALYFCASSARAGVLNEQFFGPGTRLTVL.

The rearrangement links TRBV7-9 to TRBJ2-6; tentatively, D is TRBD1 (6 bases). The germline V gene encodes CDR1 SEHNR and CDR2 FQNEAQ (reference sequence). Trimming stripped 4 bases from V and 9 bases from J, with 13 bases between. The CDR3 runs to 14 residues. The CDR3 sequence is CASSSGHRVNVLTF. In DNA form, the CDR3 reads TGTGCCAGCAGCTCGGGACATAGGGTCAACGTCCTGACTTTC.

This rearrangement joins TRBV11-2 to TRBJ1-1, with D possibly matching TRBD1 (5 bases). CDR1 and CDR2 from the germline V gene are SGHAT and FQNNGV. V was pared by 5 bases and J by 1 base, with 14 bases between. The CDR3 extends over 15 amino acids. In nucleotides, the CDR3 is TGTGCCAGCAGCCCCGGGGGATCGTGGAACACTGAAGCTTTCTTT. It is translated as CASSPGGSWNTEAFF.

This chain connects TRBV19 to TRBJ2-5, with D perhaps TRBD1 (6 bases). V was pared by 6 bases and J by 5 bases, with 13 bases between. The CDR3 consists of 13 residues. CDR1 and CDR2 (germline): LNHDA, SQIVND (reference sequence). Here the CDR3 reads CASRDSPAETQYF. The CDR3 nucleotides read TGTGCCAGTAGGGACAGCCCCGCGGAGACCCAGTACTTC.